The 6 T cell receptor beta chains listed next were all sequenced from one sample in a study of T cell responses to AZD1222 COVID-19 vaccine. Profiled with immunoSEQ multiplex PCR; TCRdb holds only in-frame clones, not every one. Among about 94,000 clones listed, 85% were seen once. Specimen: peripheral blood, collected 28 days after the second AZD1222 dose. The receptors here all came from an adult who received the AZD1222 COVID-19 vaccine.

The gene calls are TRBV19 and TRBJ2-1; 10 bases align to TRBD2. The CDR3 covers 17 residues. V shed 6 bases and J 5 bases; nucleotides not matched to a gene: 13. Germline lookup yields CDR1 LNHDA and CDR2 SQIVND (reference sequence). The CDR3 sequence is CASRRGLAANINNEQFF. The CDR3 nucleotides read TGTGCCAGTAGGCGTGGACTAGCGGCAAATATTAACAATGAGCAGTTCTTC.

The CDR3 bases are TGCAGTGCTCCACGGCAGCCCCAGCATTTT. It yields the protein CSAPRQPQHF. V usage is TRBV20-1 and J usage is TRBJ1-5; no firm D call. Germline CDR1 and CDR2: DFQATT and SNEGSKA (reference sequence). The V gene lost 5 bases and the J gene lost 7 bases, with 6 bases spanning the gap. The CDR3 is 10 amino acids.

The CDR3 DNA reads TGTGCCAGCAGCCTAGCGGGGGGAGGTTTGACCGGGGAGCTGTTTTTT. Residues: CASSLAGGGLTGELFF. The rearrangement links TRBV3-1 (or the pseudogene TRBV3-2) to TRBJ2-2; 10 bases match TRBD2. V dropped 4 bases and J dropped 5; count of bases not matched to a gene: 7. The CDR3 sequence is 16 residues long. CDR1 is LGHDT, CDR2 YNNKEL, per germline (reference sequence).

The V gene is TRBV7-2, the J gene TRBJ1-2; D gene unclear. V gave up 0 bases and J gave up 4 bases, with 15 bases separating them. This CDR3 is built from 16 residues. In germline, CDR1 is SGHTA, CDR2 FQGNSA. CDR3 DNA: TGTGCCAGCAGCTTAGCGCTCTTGGGAGGTCCCTATGGCTACACCTTC. Translation: CASSLALLGGPYGYTF.

This clone was observed a single time. This rearrangement joins TRBV7-3 to TRBJ2-3; weak D call: TRBD2 (6 bases). The CDR3 is 15 residues long. Trimming took off 3 bases at V and 0 bases at J, with 10 bases between the two ends. Germline lookup yields CDR1 SGHTA and CDR2 FQGTGA. CDR3 DNA sequence: TGTGCCAGCAGCTTCGGGACTCACAGCACAGATACGCAGTATTTT. Translating gives CASSFGTHSTDTQYF.

The CDR3 DNA reads TGTGCCAGCAGCTTCTTTGGGGCTTCCTACGAGCAGTACTTC. Its translation: CASSFFGASYEQYF. This chain joins TRBV7-9 and TRBJ2-7; D is perhaps TRBD1 (5 bases). Germline CDR1 reads SEHNR; CDR2 reads FQNEAQ (reference sequence). Trimming removed 3 bases from V and 1 base from J, with 10 bases in between. The CDR3 is made up of 14 amino acids.